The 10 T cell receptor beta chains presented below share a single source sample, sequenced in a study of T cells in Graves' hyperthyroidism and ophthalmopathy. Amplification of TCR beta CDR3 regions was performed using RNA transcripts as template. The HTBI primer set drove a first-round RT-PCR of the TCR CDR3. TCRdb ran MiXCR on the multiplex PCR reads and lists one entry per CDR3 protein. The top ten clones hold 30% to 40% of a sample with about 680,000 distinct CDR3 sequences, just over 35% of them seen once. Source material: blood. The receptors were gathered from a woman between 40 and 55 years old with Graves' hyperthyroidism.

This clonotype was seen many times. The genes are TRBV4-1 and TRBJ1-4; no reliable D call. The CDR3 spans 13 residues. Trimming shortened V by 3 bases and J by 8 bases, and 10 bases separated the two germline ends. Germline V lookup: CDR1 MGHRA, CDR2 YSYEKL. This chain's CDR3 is CASSHGTVEKLFF. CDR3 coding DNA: TGCGCCAGCAGCCATGGAACAGTGGAAAAACTGTTTTTT.

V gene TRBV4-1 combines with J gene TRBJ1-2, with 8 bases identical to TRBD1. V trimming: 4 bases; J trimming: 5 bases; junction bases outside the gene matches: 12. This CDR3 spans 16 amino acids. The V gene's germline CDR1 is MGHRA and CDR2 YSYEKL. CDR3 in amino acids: CASSPTGQGARYGYTF. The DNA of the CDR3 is TGCGCCAGCAGCCCGACAGGGCAGGGGGCGCGTTATGGCTACACCTTC.

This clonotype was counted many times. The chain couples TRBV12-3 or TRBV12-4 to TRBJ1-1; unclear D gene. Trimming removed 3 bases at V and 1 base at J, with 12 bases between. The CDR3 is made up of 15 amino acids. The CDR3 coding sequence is TGTGCCAGCAGTTTTTTGGGCAGGAGGAACACTGAAGCTTTCTTT. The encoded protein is CASSFLGRRNTEAFF.

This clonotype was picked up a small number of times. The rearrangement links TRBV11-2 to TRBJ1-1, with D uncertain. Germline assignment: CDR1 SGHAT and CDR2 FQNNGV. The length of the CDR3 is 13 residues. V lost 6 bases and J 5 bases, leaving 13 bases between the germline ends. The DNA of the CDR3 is TGTGCCAGCAGTTTTTTTCCGTGGACTGAAGCTTTCTTT. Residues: CASSFFPWTEAFF. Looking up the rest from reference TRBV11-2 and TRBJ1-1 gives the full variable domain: EAGVAQSPRYKIIEKRQSVAFWCNPISGHATLYWYQQILGQGPKLLIQFQNNGVVDDSQLPKDRFSAERLKGVDSTLKIQPAKLEDSAVYLCASSFFPWTEAFFGQGTRLTVV.

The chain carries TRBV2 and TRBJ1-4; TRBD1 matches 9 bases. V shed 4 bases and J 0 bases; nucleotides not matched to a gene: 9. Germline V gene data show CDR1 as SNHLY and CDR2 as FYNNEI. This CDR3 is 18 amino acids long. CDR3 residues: CASSAGTGKGATNEKLFF. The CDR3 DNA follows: TGTGCCAGCAGTGCCGGGACAGGGAAGGGTGCAACTAATGAAAAACTGTTTTTT. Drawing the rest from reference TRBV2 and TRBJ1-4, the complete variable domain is EPEVTQTPSHQVTQMGQEVILRCVPISNHLYFYWYRQILGQKVEFLVSFYNNEISEKSEIFDDQFSVERPDGSNFTLKIRSTKLEDSAMYFCASSAGTGKGATNEKLFFGSGTQLSVL.

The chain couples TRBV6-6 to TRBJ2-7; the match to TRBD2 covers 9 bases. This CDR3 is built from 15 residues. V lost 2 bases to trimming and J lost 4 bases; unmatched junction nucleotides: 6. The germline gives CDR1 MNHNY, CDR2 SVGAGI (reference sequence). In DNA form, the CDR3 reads TGTGCCAGCAGTTACGGCGGGGGGGCTCGGTACGAGCAGTACTTC. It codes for CASSYGGGARYEQYF.

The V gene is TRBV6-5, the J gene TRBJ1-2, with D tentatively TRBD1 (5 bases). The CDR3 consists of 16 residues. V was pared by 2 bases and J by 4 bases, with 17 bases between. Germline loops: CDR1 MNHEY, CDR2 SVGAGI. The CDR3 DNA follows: TGTGCCAGCAGTTACGTCCGAACAGGAGAGTTCTATGGCTACACCTTC. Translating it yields CASSYVRTGEFYGYTF.

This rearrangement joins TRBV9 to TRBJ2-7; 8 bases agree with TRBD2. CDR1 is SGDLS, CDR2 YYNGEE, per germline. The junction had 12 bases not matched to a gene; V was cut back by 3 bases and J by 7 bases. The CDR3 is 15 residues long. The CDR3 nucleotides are TGTGCCAGCAGCGATCCGGGACTAGTGTTCAATGAGCAGTACTTC. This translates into CASSDPGLVFNEQYF. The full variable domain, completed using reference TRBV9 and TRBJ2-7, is DSGVTQTPKHLITATGQRVTLRCSPRSGDLSVYWYQQSLDQGLQFLIQYYNGEERAKGNILERFSAQQFPDLHSELNLSSLELGDSALYFCASSDPGLVFNEQYFGPGTRLTVT.

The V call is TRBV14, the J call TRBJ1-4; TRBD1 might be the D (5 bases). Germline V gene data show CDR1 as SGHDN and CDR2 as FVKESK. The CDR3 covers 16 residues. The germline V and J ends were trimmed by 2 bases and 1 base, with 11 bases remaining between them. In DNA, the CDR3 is TGTGCCAGCAGCCAACCGAGGGGAATAACTAATGAAAAACTGTTTTTT. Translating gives CASSQPRGITNEKLFF.

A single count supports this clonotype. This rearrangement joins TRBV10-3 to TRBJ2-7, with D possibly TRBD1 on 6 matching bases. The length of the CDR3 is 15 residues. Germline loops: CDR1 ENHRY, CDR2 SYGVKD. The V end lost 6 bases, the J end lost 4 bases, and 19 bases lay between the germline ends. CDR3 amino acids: CAISEARQGMYEQYF. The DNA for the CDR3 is TGTGCCATCAGCGAAGCCCGGCAGGGGATGTACGAGCAGTACTTC.